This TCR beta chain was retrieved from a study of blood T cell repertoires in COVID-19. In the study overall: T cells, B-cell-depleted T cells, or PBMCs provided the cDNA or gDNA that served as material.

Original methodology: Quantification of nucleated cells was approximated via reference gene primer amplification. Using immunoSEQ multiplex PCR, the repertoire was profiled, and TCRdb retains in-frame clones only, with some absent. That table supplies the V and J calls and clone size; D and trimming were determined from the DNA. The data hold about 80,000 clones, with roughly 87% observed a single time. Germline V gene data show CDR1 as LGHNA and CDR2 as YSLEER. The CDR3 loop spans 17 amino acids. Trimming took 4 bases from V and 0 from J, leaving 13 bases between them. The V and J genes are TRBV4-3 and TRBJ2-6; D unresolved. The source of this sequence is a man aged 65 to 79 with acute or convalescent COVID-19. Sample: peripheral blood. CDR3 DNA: TGCGCCAGCAGCCTTCAGGCCGTCCACTCTGGGGCCAACGTCCTGACTTTC. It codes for CASSLQAVHSGANVLTF.